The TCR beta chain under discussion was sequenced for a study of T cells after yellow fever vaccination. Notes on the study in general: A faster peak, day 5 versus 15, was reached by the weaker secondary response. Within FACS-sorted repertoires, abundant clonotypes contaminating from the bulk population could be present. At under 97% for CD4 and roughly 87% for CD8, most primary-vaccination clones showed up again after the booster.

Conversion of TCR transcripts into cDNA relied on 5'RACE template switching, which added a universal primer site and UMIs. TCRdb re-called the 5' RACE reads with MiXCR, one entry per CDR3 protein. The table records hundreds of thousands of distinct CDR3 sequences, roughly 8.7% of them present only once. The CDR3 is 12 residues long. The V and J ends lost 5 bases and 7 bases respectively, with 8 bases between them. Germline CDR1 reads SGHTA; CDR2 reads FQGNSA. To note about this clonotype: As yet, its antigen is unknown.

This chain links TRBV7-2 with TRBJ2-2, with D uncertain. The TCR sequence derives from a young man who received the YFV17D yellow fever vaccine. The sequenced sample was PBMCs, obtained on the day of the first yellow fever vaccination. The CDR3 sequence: CASSPYIGELFF. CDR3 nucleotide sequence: TGTGCCAGCAGCCCGTACATCGGGGAGCTGTTTTTT.